This record looks at one TCR beta chain sequence and its context. Its antigen is still unknown. The length of the CDR3 is 15 residues. Trimming pared 1 base from V and 2 bases from J, leaving 12 bases between. Germline values: CDR1 SGHDT, CDR2 YYEEEE. The entry originates in a study of radiotherapy plus CTLA-4 blockade in lung cancer. About the research overall: Objective responses occurred in 18% of patients; about 34% had disease control.

Study observations and caveats: Best predicting response, reportedly, were early blood T cell clone dynamics, with interferon-beta. Tumor-derived TCR clones expanded in blood after radiotherapy plus ipilimumab.

TCRdb's table, derived via immunoSEQ multiplex PCR, lists solely in-frame clones and lacks some. The sample yields 64,000 or so clones, approximately 68% seen once. V is TRBV5-6 and J is TRBJ2-5, with D possibly being TRBD2 (5 bases). The origin of this receptor is a human donor with non-small cell lung cancer whose response to radiotherapy plus ipilimumab could not be evaluated. The sequencing used peripheral blood, collected from a patient treated with radiotherapy plus ipilimumab. This CDR3 reads CASSLPSGKQETQYF. The CDR3 nucleotides read TGTGCCAGCAGCTTGCCCAGCGGTAAACAAGAGACCCAGTACTTC.